The next 21 T cell receptor beta chains were all read from a single sample in a study of cytotoxic CD8 clonotypes in ibrutinib-treated CLL. Data came from immunoSEQ multiplex PCR; TCRdb stores just in-frame clones and leaves some out. The sample yields approximately 280,000 clones, more than 70% seen once. The sequencing used PBMCs, collected at disease progression, from a patient treated with ibrutinib. These receptors were collected from a human donor with chronic lymphocytic leukemia.

The gene calls are TRBV5-4 and TRBJ1-2; possible D gene TRBD1, 5 bases. V dropped 0 bases and J dropped 4 bases, with 10 bases sitting between them. Germline values: CDR1 SGHNT, CDR2 YYREEE (reference sequence). This CDR3 is 14 amino acids long. CDR3 sequence: CASSLGVGAYGYTF. DNA of the CDR3: TGTGCCAGCAGCTTGGGGGTTGGGGCCTATGGCTACACCTTC.

This chain joins TRBV10-2 and TRBJ2-3, with no clear D. Germline-derived CDR1 and CDR2 are WSHSY and SAAADI. This CDR3 has 13 amino acids. Between the trimmed V and J ends, which lost 7 bases and 5 bases, there was a span of 13 bases. The CDR3 sequence: CASNPGTLDTQYF. In nucleotides, the CDR3 is TGCGCCAGCAATCCGGGCACCCTAGATACGCAGTATTTT.

This sequence joins TRBV2 and TRBJ2-7; 11 bases are shared with TRBD2. V shed 4 bases, J shed 4 bases, and the junction held 3 bases outside the gene matches. Germline assignment: CDR1 SNHLY and CDR2 FYNNEI. The CDR3 contains 14 residues. Written as DNA, the CDR3 is TGTGCCAGCAGTGCGAGGACTAGCGGGTACGAGCAGTACTTC. Protein sequence: CASSARTSGYEQYF.

Worth noting for this clone: The identical CDR3 is also encoded by other nucleotide sequences in the sample. This rearrangement joins TRBV11-2 to TRBJ2-2, with D perhaps matching TRBD1 (5 bases). The V end lost 5 bases, the J end lost 6 bases, and 16 bases lay between the germline ends. The CDR3 consists of 15 residues. Germline-derived CDR1 and CDR2 are SGHAT and FQNNGV. CDR3 nucleotide sequence: TGTGCCAGCAGCACCAATCAGGGTCTACCCGGGGAGCTGTTTTTT. Protein: CASSTNQGLPGELFF.

This clone was found once. The chain is built from TRBV5-3 and TRBJ1-2; D not certain. TRBV5-3 is sorted into the ORF group, with uncertain function. The CDR3 has 14 amino acids. The V gene lost 4 bases and the J gene lost 4 bases, with 14 bases spanning the gap. CDR3 region: CARSPQRPLYGYTF. CDR3 nucleotide sequence: TGTGCCAGAAGCCCACAGAGGCCCCTCTATGGCTACACCTTC.

The chain couples TRBV5-1 to TRBJ2-7, with no clear D. The CDR3 is 15 residues long. CDR1 is SGHRS and CDR2 is YFSETQ in the germline V gene. V gave up 0 bases and J gave up 3 bases, with 13 bases separating them. In nucleotides, the CDR3 is TGCGCCAGCAGCTTGGAGGCCGGCGGATACTACGAGCAGTACTTC. Translated, it gives CASSLEAGGYYEQYF.

This clone appeared once. This chain links TRBV5-1 with TRBJ2-5; no reliable D call. The CDR3 spans 14 residues. CDR1 SGHRS and CDR2 YFSETQ come from the germline V gene. Trimming stripped 2 bases from V and 1 base from J, with 9 bases between. CDR3 in DNA: TGCGCCAGCAGCTTCTCCCGAGCCCAAGAGACCCAGTACTTC. It is translated as CASSFSRAQETQYF.

This rearrangement joins TRBV18 to TRBJ2-5; TRBD1 is a possible D gene (5 bases). Trimming cost V 6 bases and J 1 base, with 15 bases left between them. This CDR3 is 15 amino acids long. Germline CDR1 is KGHSH and CDR2 is LQKENI. The DNA for the CDR3 is TGTGCCAGCTCCCCGTTTTTGGGGCTCCAAGAGACCCAGTACTTC. This gives the protein CASSPFLGLQETQYF.

This clone was observed a handful of times. This sequence joins TRBV7-9 and TRBJ2-3, with 9 nucleotides matching TRBD2. The V segment lost 2 bases and the J segment 0 bases; nucleotides outside the gene matches: 6. Germline CDR1 and CDR2: SEHNR and FQNEAQ (reference sequence). The CDR3 runs 17 residues. CDR3 sequence: CASSLSGREGSTDTQYF. As DNA, the CDR3 is TGTGCCAGCAGCTTATCCGGGCGGGAGGGCAGCACAGATACGCAGTATTTT.

This chain connects TRBV5-1 to TRBJ1-1; TRBD1 aligns across 8 bases. The V segment lost 0 bases and the J segment 1 base; nucleotides outside the gene matches: 8. The CDR3 consists of 17 residues. Per germline, CDR1 SGHRS and CDR2 YFSETQ. The CDR3 sequence is CASSLVLDRVPNTEAFF. CDR3 coding DNA: TGCGCCAGCAGCTTGGTTTTGGACAGGGTGCCGAACACTGAAGCTTTCTTT.

The chain's CDR3 is CASSPQVRETQYF. CDR3 sequence (DNA): TGCGCCAGCAGCCCCCAGGTCAGGGAGACCCAGTACTTC. This chain uses TRBV4-3 with TRBJ2-5, with D unresolved. The CDR3 is 13 residues long. The germline CDR1 and CDR2 sequences are LGHNA and YSLEER. V shed 4 bases and J shed 5 bases, with 11 bases lying between them.

This rearrangement joins TRBV18 to TRBJ1-1, with 9 bases that match TRBD1. Germline V gene lookup returns CDR1 KGHSH and CDR2 LQKENI. The CDR3 is 17 amino acids. V shed 3 bases, J shed 0 bases, and the junction held 8 bases outside the gene matches. CDR3 region: CASSPWTGVAMNTEAFF. The CDR3 DNA reads as TGTGCCAGCTCACCCTGGACAGGGGTTGCCATGAACACTGAAGCTTTCTTT.

The V call is TRBV5-1, the J call TRBJ2-7, with TRBD1 matching 7 bases. CDR1 and CDR2 from the germline V gene are SGHRS and YFSETQ. Trimming at V came to 6 bases and at J to 0 bases, leaving 3 bases not matched to a gene. The CDR3 sequence is 13 residues long. The CDR3 DNA sequence: TGCGCCAGCACCGGGGACAGCTCCTACGAGCAGTACTTC. Protein product: CASTGDSSYEQYF.

The chain is built from TRBV2 and TRBJ1-5; D is uncertain. CDR1 and CDR2 from the germline V gene are SNHLY and FYNNEI. CDR3 length: 11 amino acids. V lost 6 bases to trimming and J lost 4 bases, with 4 bases between them. The CDR3 DNA sequence: TGTGCCAGCAGCGTAAATCAGCCCCAGCATTTT. It encodes CASSVNQPQHF.

Only one count was recorded for this clone. The chain has TRBV9 and TRBJ1-2; 7 bases are a match to TRBD1. V shed 0 bases and J 5 bases; nucleotides not matched to a gene: 7. The CDR3 totals 15 residues. Per the germline V gene, CDR1 is SGDLS and CDR2 is YYNGEE. CDR3 DNA: TGTGCCAGCAGCGTAGGACAGGGACCTAGGTATGGCTACACCTTC. Its translation is CASSVGQGPRYGYTF.

The chain joins TRBV5-8 to TRBJ2-7; D gene ambiguous. Trimming pared 4 bases from V and 0 bases from J, leaving 20 bases between. CDR1 is SGHTS, CDR2 YDEGEE, per germline. The CDR3 is made up of 17 amino acids. The CDR3 DNA reads TGTGCCAGCAGCGCCAAGCCTTTTCGTCTAACCTCCTACGAGCAGTACTTC. This gives the protein CASSAKPFRLTSYEQYF.

This chain uses TRBV18 with TRBJ1-4; the D gene is possibly TRBD1 (6 bases). Germline CDR1 is KGHSH and CDR2 is LQKENI. The CDR3 has 14 amino acids. V lost 0 bases and J lost 8, with 10 bases in between. The DNA of the CDR3 is TGTGCCAGCTCACCACCGAATCAGGGGGAAAAACTGTTTTTT. Translation: CASSPPNQGEKLFF.

The genes are TRBV7-9 and TRBJ2-3; TRBD2 aligns across 9 bases. The V gene end was trimmed by 1 base and the J gene end by 5 bases; junction bases not matched to a gene: 1. This CDR3 contains 14 residues. Germline CDR1 and CDR2: SEHNR and FQNEAQ (reference sequence). The CDR3 sequence is CASSLVAGVDTQYF. The CDR3 bases are TGTGCCAGCAGCTTAGTAGCGGGGGTAGATACGCAGTATTTT.

The CDR3 region is CASSSPSYSEQFF. DNA of the CDR3: TGTGCCAGCAGCTCCCCTTCATATTCCGAGCAGTTCTTC. The rearrangement uses TRBV7-9 and TRBJ2-1; no definite D call. The CDR3 is 13 amino acids. In germline, CDR1 is SEHNR, CDR2 FQNEAQ (reference sequence). The germline V and J ends were trimmed by 4 bases and 10 bases, with 14 bases remaining between them.

This chain uses TRBV10-3 with TRBJ2-3; D not certain. The germline V gene has CDR1 ENHRY and CDR2 SYGVKD. CDR3 length equals 14 residues. V was trimmed by 0 bases and J by 6 bases, leaving 10 bases between them. CDR3 sequence reads: CAISESRREDTQYF. CDR3 bases: TGTGCCATCAGTGAGTCGAGGCGAGAGGATACGCAGTATTTT.

The chain employs TRBV6-6 and TRBJ1-5; possible D gene TRBD1, 6 bases. V lost 3 bases, J lost 4 bases, and 13 bases lay in between. The germline V gene encodes CDR1 MNHNY and CDR2 SVGAGI (reference sequence). The CDR3 has 15 residues. CDR3 sequence reads: CASSYQAGTNQPQHF. The CDR3 DNA sequence: TGTGCCAGCAGTTATCAGGCAGGGACAAATCAGCCCCAGCATTTT.